Listed below are T cell receptor beta chains from one sample, sequenced in a study of cytomegalovirus exposure and HLA in healthy donors. Sequencing was performed with immunoSEQ multiplex PCR; in TCRdb, only in-frame clones are kept and a portion is missing. The sample holds 190,000 or so clones, approximately 83% seen once. The material sequenced was PBMCs. Every receptor here comes from a boy between 2 and 10 years old in good health and CMV-seronegative. Both conserved end residues are part of each CDR3. A D gene is named only where the DNA matches it firmly. Where a row states a size, it is once, few, many or the class of an expanded clone; other rows omit it.

CDR3aa,CDR3nt,j_gene,abundance,v_gene,d_gene
CASSLGQATNEKLFF,TGTGCCAGCAGCTTGGGACAGGCCACTAATGAAAAACTGTTTTTT,TRBJ1-4,NA,TRBV5-4,NA
CASSSTTGSYEQYF,TGCGCCAGCAGCTCGACGACAGGCTCCTACGAGCAGTACTTC,TRBJ2-7,NA,TRBV5-1,NA
CASSAHSEQYF,TGTGCCAGCAGTGCCCACAGCGAGCAGTACTTC,TRBJ2-7,NA,TRBV25-1,NA
CASSTQLTGANPYEQYF,TGTGCCAGCAGCACCCAGCTCACAGGGGCCAACCCCTACGAGCAGTACTTC,TRBJ2-7,NA,TRBV21-1,NA
CASSQQVNTEAFF,TGCGCCAGCAGCCAACAGGTGAACACTGAAGCTTTCTTT,TRBJ1-1,NA,TRBV4-1,NA
CASSLAGGDTQYF,TGTGCCAGCAGCTTAGCGGGGGGAGATACGCAGTATTTT,TRBJ2-3,NA,TRBV11-1,NA
CASSFLTGTEAFF,TGTGCCAGCAGTTTTCTCACGGGCACTGAAGCTTTCTTT,TRBJ1-1,NA,TRBV27,NA
CASSQGLAGGNEQFF,TGTGCCAGCAGCCAAGGACTAGCGGGGGGCAATGAGCAGTTCTTC,TRBJ2-1,few,TRBV4-2,TRBD2
CASSPTGSGGREQYF,TGTGCCAGCAGTCCCACAGGGTCAGGGGGGAGAGAGCAGTACTTC,TRBJ2-7,few,TRBV27,NA
CASARTGEIYEQYF,TGTGCCAGTGCCCGGACAGGAGAAATTTACGAGCAGTACTTC,TRBJ2-7,NA,TRBV19,TRBD1
CASSSRGEYTEAFF,TGCGCCAGCAGTTCCAGGGGGGAGTACACTGAAGCTTTCTTT,TRBJ1-1,NA,TRBV5-1,TRBD1
CGLQGGAFF,TGCGGCCTACAGGGTGGCGCTTTCTTT,TRBJ1-1,NA,TRBV20-1,NA
CASSVGNSGSNQPQHF,TGTGCCAGCAGCGTAGGCAACAGCGGGAGCAATCAGCCCCAGCATTTT,TRBJ1-5,NA,TRBV9,NA
CASSRTGNYGYTF,TGTGCCAGCTCTAGGACAGGGAACTATGGCTACACCTTC,TRBJ1-2,NA,TRBV7-2,TRBD1
CASSLARGTSRNEQFF,TGTGCCAGCAGCTTAGCGCGGGGGACATCGCGGAATGAGCAGTTCTTC,TRBJ2-1,once,TRBV11-1,NA
CASSPRDIMGYGYTF,TGTGCCAGCTCACCCCGGGACATTATGGGCTATGGCTACACCTTC,TRBJ1-2,NA,TRBV18,NA
CASSQVGALVGENEQFF,TGCGCCAGCAGCCAAGTGGGGGCACTAGTTGGTGAAAATGAGCAGTTCTTC,TRBJ2-1,NA,TRBV4-1,NA
CATDEGAETQYF,TGTGCCACTGATGAGGGCGCGGAGACCCAGTACTTC,TRBJ2-5,NA,TRBV13,NA
CASGESTWETQYF,TGTGCCAGCGGGGAGAGCACTTGGGAGACCCAGTACTTC,TRBJ2-5,NA,TRBV6-1,NA
CASSQGILGPYYEQYF,TGTGCCAGCAGCCAAGGGATATTGGGGCCGTACTACGAGCAGTACTTC,TRBJ2-7,NA,TRBV4-2,NA
CASSPWTGGSEKLFF,TGTGCCAGCAGTCCGTGGACAGGGGGCAGTGAAAAACTGTTTTTT,TRBJ1-4,NA,TRBV27,TRBD1
CASSLQGASNYGYTF,TGTGCCAGCAGCCTACAGGGTGCGAGTAACTATGGCTACACCTTC,TRBJ1-2,NA,TRBV14,NA
CASSVAGEGWDTQYF,TGTGCCAGCAGCGTGGCAGGGGAGGGGTGGGATACGCAGTATTTT,TRBJ2-3,NA,TRBV9,NA
CASSAQTNTEAFF,TGTGCCAGCAGTGCACAGACGAACACTGAGGCTTTCTTT,TRBJ1-1,once,TRBV2,NA
CASSPAGQGVIQYF,TGTGCCAGCTCACCGGCGGGACAGGGAGTCATTCAGTACTTC,TRBJ2-4,NA,TRBV18,TRBD1
CASRRGGLRYEQYF,TGTGCCAGCAGGAGGGGGGGGCTAAGGTACGAGCAGTACTTC,TRBJ2-7,NA,TRBV2,NA
CASSLASGETQYF,TGCGCCAGCAGCCTCGCTAGCGGCGAGACCCAGTACTTC,TRBJ2-5,NA,TRBV4-3,TRBD2
CASSVGDSLNTEAFF,TGTGCCAGCAGCGTAGGAGACAGTTTGAACACTGAAGCTTTCTTT,TRBJ1-1,NA,TRBV9,NA
CATSRGGAGGLTDTQYF,TGTGCCACCAGCAGAGGGGGCGCGGGGGGGCTTACAGATACGCAGTATTTT,TRBJ2-3,NA,TRBV15,TRBD2
CALLSYTEKNEKLFF,TGTGCCCTTCTATCTTACACAGAGAAAAATGAAAAACTGTTTTTT,TRBJ1-4,once,TRBV7-9,NA
CASSYAGKVSYEQYF,TGTGCCAGCAGTTACGCAGGGAAGGTCTCCTACGAGCAGTACTTC,TRBJ2-7,NA,TRBV6-6,NA
CASSQRGGITDTQYF,TGTGCCAGCAGTCAGCGGGGGGGTATCACAGATACGCAGTATTTT,TRBJ2-3,NA,TRBV5-6,TRBD2
CASSAPDRAPDTQYF,TGTGCCAGCAGCGCCCCGGACAGGGCACCAGATACGCAGTATTTT,TRBJ2-3,NA,TRBV11-2,TRBD1
CASSQDLAGNGYTF,TGCGCCAGCAGCCAAGACCTAGCCGGTAATGGCTACACCTTC,TRBJ1-2,NA,TRBV4-3,NA
CASSVSGGVRETQYF,TGTGCCAGCAGCGTAAGCGGGGGGGTCAGGGAGACCCAGTACTTC,TRBJ2-5,NA,TRBV9,TRBD2
CAWKWASGGAFF,TGTGCCTGGAAGTGGGCATCGGGAGGAGCTTTCTTT,TRBJ1-1,NA,TRBV30,NA
CASSQGIGQGATKNIQYF,TGCGCCAGCAGCCAAGGGATCGGACAGGGGGCGACCAAAAACATTCAGTACTTC,TRBJ2-4,NA,TRBV4-3,TRBD1
CASGLPGGEQYF,TGTGCTAGTGGTTTGCCGGGAGGCGAGCAGTACTTC,TRBJ2-7,few,TRBV12-5,TRBD2
CASSLLSSGGFYEQYF,TGTGCCAGCAGCCTACTAAGCAGCGGGGGGTTCTACGAGCAGTACTTC,TRBJ2-7,NA,TRBV7-2,TRBD2
CASSLRGFGANVLTF,TGTGCCAGCAGCCTACGCGGGTTTGGGGCCAACGTCCTGACTTTC,TRBJ2-6,NA,TRBV7-2,NA
CATSLAGGHETQYF,TGTGCCACCTCACTAGCGGGGGGGCATGAGACCCAGTACTTC,TRBJ2-5,NA,TRBV7-2,TRBD2
CASSQGSGRTEAFF,TGTGCCAGCAGCCAGGGGTCAGGTCGCACTGAAGCTTTCTTT,TRBJ1-1,NA,TRBV11-1,NA
CASSLGTIYEQYF,TGTGCCAGTAGTCTTGGGACTATCTACGAGCAGTACTTC,TRBJ2-7,NA,TRBV19,TRBD2
CASSNLGRGTEAFF,TGTGCCAGCAGTAACCTCGGTCGAGGAACTGAAGCTTTCTTT,TRBJ1-1,NA,TRBV6-6,NA
CASSRTGGSSYEQYF,TGCGCCAGCAGCCGAACAGGGGGGAGCTCCTACGAGCAGTACTTC,TRBJ2-7,NA,TRBV4-3,TRBD1
CASSRPGQPATGELFF,TGTGCCAGCAGCCGGCCGGGACAGCCAGCAACCGGGGAGCTGTTTTTT,TRBJ2-2,NA,TRBV14,TRBD1
CASQTGDEQYF,TGTGCCAGCCAAACCGGGGACGAGCAGTACTTC,TRBJ2-7,NA,TRBV6-5,NA
CASSRDRGRTDTQYF,TGTGCCAGCAGCAGGGACAGGGGGCGGACAGATACGCAGTATTTT,TRBJ2-3,NA,TRBV7-9,TRBD1
CASSFKGGTSYQETQYF,TGCGCCAGCAGCTTCAAAGGAGGGACTAGCTACCAAGAGACCCAGTACTTC,TRBJ2-5,NA,TRBV5-1,TRBD2
CAADSMNTEAFF,TGTGCCGCAGACAGTATGAACACTGAAGCTTTCTTT,TRBJ1-1,NA,TRBV2,NA
CASSESGPSGYTF,TGTGCCAGCAGCGAATCAGGGCCTTCTGGCTACACCTTC,TRBJ1-2,NA,TRBV9,NA
CASSMGTASLRTEAFF,TGTGCCAGTAGTATGGGGACAGCTTCTCTGAGGACTGAAGCTTTCTTT,TRBJ1-1,NA,TRBV19,TRBD1
CASSPHPGTSSYEQYF,TGTGCCAGCAGTCCTCATCCGGGGACAAGCTCCTACGAGCAGTACTTC,TRBJ2-7,once,TRBV27,NA
CASSLGQGRRSPLHF,TGTGCCAGCAGCTTGGGACAGGGGAGAAGATCACCCCTCCACTTT,TRBJ1-6,NA,TRBV5-8,TRBD1
CASSQDESVRYEDEQFF,TGCGCCAGCAGCCAAGATGAAAGTGTCAGGTACGAAGATGAGCAGTTCTTC,TRBJ2-1,few,TRBV4-3,NA
CASSGGASGGETQYF,TGCGCCAGCAGCGGCGGGGCTAGCGGGGGAGAGACCCAGTACTTC,TRBJ2-5,NA,TRBV5-1,TRBD2
CASSLRQAGVNLETQYF,TGCGCCAGCAGCTTGAGACAGGCGGGAGTCAACTTGGAGACCCAGTACTTC,TRBJ2-5,NA,TRBV5-1,NA